This T cell receptor beta chain was obtained from a study of T-cell memory formation after mild COVID-19. Study conclusions and caveats: Memory cells collected pre-infection included some clones that later responded, suggesting cross-reactive memory joined.

TCR alpha and TCR beta cDNA libraries carrying sample barcodes and UMIs came from 5'RACE with constant-segment primers. Using its own MiXCR run on the 5' RACE reads, TCRdb lists one record per CDR3 protein. The table has roughly 450,000 distinct CDR3 sequences, 15% to 20% seen once. This clonotype appeared many times. Its antigen is undetermined. The CDR3 runs 13 residues. V lost 5 bases, J lost 8 bases, and 12 bases lay in between. Germline assignment: CDR1 SGHAT and CDR2 FQNNGV. The sequence derives from an adult woman who had mild COVID-19 (a few samples of this study predate the infection). Cell type and time point are not known. Sequenced input: PBMCs or a T cell subset sorted from them (not recorded which). The genes are TRBV11-2 and TRBJ1-4, with D uncertain. Written as DNA, the CDR3 is TGTGCCAGCAGCACCGGGCTAAAGGAAAAACTGTTTTTT. This gives the protein CASSTGLKEKLFF.